This TCR beta chain was sequenced during a study of T cell repertoires in cytomegalovirus infection. Overall study: CMV infection and matching HLA type were both indicated by public TCR beta signatures. Study conclusions and caveats: Accumulated public TCR beta family frequency recognized individuals carrying CMV together with the relevant HLA. Dominant in the ex vivo response were TCR beta clonotypes restricted by HLA-C and specific for CMV.

This clonotype occurred many times. Its antigen is still unknown. TCRdb used MiXCR to reprocess the reads, holding one entry per CDR3 protein. The data contain about 300,000 distinct CDR3 sequences, about 23% of them singletons. The TCR comes from a human donor in good health (CMV status not recorded). Some clones in this sample may be carry-over from other donors' samples. The sequenced sample consisted of PBMCs.

In DNA, the CDR3 is TGTGCCAGCAGCTTAGTAGTAGCACTCTATGAGCAGTTCTTC. Translation: CASSLVVALYEQFF. The chain has TRBV7-2 and TRBJ2-1; D gene unclear. The V and J ends lost 1 base and 8 bases respectively, with 12 bases between them. This CDR3 is 14 amino acids long. Germline CDR1 is SGHTA and CDR2 is FQGNSA.